This TCR beta chain was identified in a study of cytomegalovirus exposure and HLA in healthy donors. Whole-study context: In an early release, HLA-typed donors contributed 77 million or so unique TCR sequences. Study findings and constraints: The authors confirmed in vitro that a few CMV-associated chains were specific for CMV antigens. About 150 TCR beta chains were listed as cytomegalovirus-associated.

The CDR3 totals 17 residues. V lost 1 base, J lost 3 bases, and 15 bases lay in between. The germline CDR1 and CDR2 sequences are MGHRA and YSYEKL. A word on this clone: Antigen: not known.

60 Vbeta and 13 Jbeta primers were used in PCR. Method: immunoSEQ multiplex PCR; TCRdb's copy keeps in-frame clones and lacks some. The sample lists some 170,000 clones, roughly 81% occurring once. Material for sequencing was PBMCs. The TCR sequence derives from a woman aged 45-65 years in good health and CMV-seronegative. The rearrangement uses TRBV4-1 and TRBJ1-4; possibly TRBD1 for D (5 bases). The CDR3 protein is CASSQVTLTASNEKLFF. The CDR3 nucleotides read TGCGCCAGCAGCCAAGTTACCTTGACAGCTTCTAATGAAAAACTGTTTTTT.